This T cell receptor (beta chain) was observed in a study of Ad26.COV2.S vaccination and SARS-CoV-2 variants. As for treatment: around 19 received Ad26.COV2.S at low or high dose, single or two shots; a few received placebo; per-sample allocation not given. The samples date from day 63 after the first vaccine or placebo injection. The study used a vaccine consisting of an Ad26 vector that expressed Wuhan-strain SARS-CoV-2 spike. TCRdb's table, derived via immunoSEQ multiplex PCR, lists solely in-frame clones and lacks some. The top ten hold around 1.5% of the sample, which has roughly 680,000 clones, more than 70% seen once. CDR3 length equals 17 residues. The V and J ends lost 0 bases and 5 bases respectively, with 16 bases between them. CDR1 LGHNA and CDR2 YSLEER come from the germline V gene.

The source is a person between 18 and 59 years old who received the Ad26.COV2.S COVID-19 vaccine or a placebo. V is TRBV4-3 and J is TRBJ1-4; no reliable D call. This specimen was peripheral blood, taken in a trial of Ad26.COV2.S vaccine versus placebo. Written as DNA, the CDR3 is TGCGCCAGCAGCCAAGATTGGTCGGCAACGATCAATGAAAAACTGTTTTTT. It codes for CASSQDWSATINEKLFF.